The 20 T cell receptor beta chains presented below share a single source sample, sequenced in a study of long-term antiretroviral therapy in people with HIV. Samples were assayed with immunoSEQ v3.0 at survey level. This table comes from immunoSEQ multiplex PCR, and its TCRdb copy is limited to in-frame clones, with some not included. The sample lists about 34,000 clones; around four fifths were seen once. Sequencing used unsorted PBMCs, obtained 0.4 years before starting antiretroviral therapy. The receptors were sampled from a man younger than 35 with HIV.

In nucleotides, the CDR3 is TGTGCCAGCAGTTACTCTGGGACAGATTCTAACTATGGCTACACCTTC. Protein product: CASSYSGTDSNYGYTF. The chain uses TRBV6-5 and TRBJ1-2; 7 nucleotides line up with TRBD1. Germline CDR1 is MNHEY and CDR2 is SVGAGI. The junction had 4 bases not matched to a gene; V was cut back by 0 bases and J by 0 bases. There are 16 residues in the CDR3.

This clone was found once. This sequence joins TRBV5-1 and TRBJ2-1, with a tentative D call TRBD1 (5 bases). V lost 4 bases and J 2 bases, leaving 16 bases between the germline ends. The CDR3 spans 16 residues. Germline V lookup: CDR1 SGHRS, CDR2 YFSETQ. The CDR3 sequence is CASSPWQGRTYNEQFF. The CDR3 DNA sequence: TGCGCCAGCAGCCCGTGGCAGGGAAGGACCTACAATGAGCAGTTCTTC. Looking up the rest from reference TRBV5-1 and TRBJ2-1 gives the full variable domain: KAGVTQTPRYLIKTRGQQVTLSCSPISGHRSVSWYQQTPGQGLQFLFEYFSETQRNKGNFPGRFSGRQFSNSRSEMNVSTLELGDSALYLCASSPWQGRTYNEQFFGPGTRLTVL.

This clone was recorded a few times. The J gene is TRBJ2-7, the V gene TRBV2, with a tentative D call TRBD2 (5 bases). The V gene lost 6 bases and the J gene lost 3 bases, with 12 bases spanning the gap. Germline values: CDR1 SNHLY, CDR2 FYNNEI. The CDR3 is made up of 13 amino acids. CDR3 DNA: TGTGCCAGCAGCCAGGACTGGATCTACGAGCAGTACTTC. It specifies CASSQDWIYEQYF.

The V gene is TRBV14, the J gene TRBJ2-1, with 14 nucleotides matching TRBD2. Germline V CDR1 and CDR2: SGHDN, FVKESK. The CDR3 totals 18 residues. V shed 5 bases and J 4 bases; nucleotides not matched to a gene: 10. The CDR3 DNA reads TGTGCCAGCAGCACGGCGACTAGCGGGAGGGCATCTTACAATGAGCAGTTCTTC. Its protein is CASSTATSGRASYNEQFF.

V gene TRBV19 combines with J gene TRBJ1-2; D possibly corresponds to TRBD1 (5 bases). Trimming removed 4 bases from V and 3 bases from J, with 24 bases in between. Germline loops: CDR1 LNHDA, CDR2 SQIVND (reference sequence). This CDR3 comprises 18 residues. CDR3 DNA: TGTGCCAGTAGTACCTTTAGGGACTCAACGGGGGACGACTATGGCTACACCTTC. As protein: CASSTFRDSTGDDYGYTF.

This chain links TRBV18 with TRBJ1-2, with TRBD1 identical over 7 bases. The CDR3 is made up of 13 amino acids. Germline loops: CDR1 KGHSH, CDR2 LQKENI. The ends lost 3 bases at V and 7 bases at J; junction bases unmatched: 5. This CDR3 is CASSPSRGGGYTF. The DNA for the CDR3 is TGTGCCAGCTCACCCTCCAGGGGGGGTGGCTACACCTTC. The variable domain in full, completed from reference TRBV18 and TRBJ1-2, reads NAGVMQNPRHLVRRRGQEARLRCSPMKGHSHVYWYRQLPEEGLKFMVYLQKENIIDESGMPKERFSAEFPKEGPSILRIQQVVRGDSAAYFCASSPSRGGGYTFGSGTRLTVV.

In this sample, this clone turned up a few times. CDR3 nucleotide sequence: TGTGCCAGCACAGGGACAGAAGCCCTACCCTATGGCTACACCTTC. Amino acids: CASTGTEALPYGYTF. The chain carries TRBV5-6 and TRBJ1-2; 7 bases fit TRBD1. CDR1 and CDR2 from the germline V gene are SGHDT and YYEEEE. Trimming at V came to 6 bases and at J to 4 bases, leaving 12 bases not matched to a gene. This CDR3 has 15 residues.

V and J are TRBV29-1 and TRBJ2-7, with D hard to call. CDR3 length: 14 amino acids. Between the trimmed V and J ends, which lost 6 bases and 0 bases, there was a span of 15 bases. The germline V gene has CDR1 SQVTM and CDR2 ANQGSEA. As DNA, the CDR3 is TGCAGCGTCGCGACACTCAGCTCCTCCTACGAGCAGTACTTC. Protein sequence: CSVATLSSSYEQYF.

The CDR3 sequence is CASSGGGKGVTGELFF. DNA for the CDR3: TGTGCCAGCAGCGGAGGAGGGAAGGGGGTCACCGGGGAGCTGTTTTTT. The V call is TRBV9, the J call TRBJ2-2, with D tentatively TRBD1 or TRBD2 (6 bases each). Trimming took off 3 bases at V and 4 bases at J, with 16 bases between the two ends. This CDR3 contains 16 residues. Germline lookup yields CDR1 SGDLS and CDR2 YYNGEE.

V and J are TRBV4-1 and TRBJ1-2; D not resolved. CDR3 length: 16 residues. Trimming cost V 0 bases and J 2 bases, with 13 bases left between them. The germline gives CDR1 MGHRA, CDR2 YSYEKL. The CDR3 DNA follows: TGCGCCAGCAGCCAAGAGTACGGCCGCTTCAACTATGGCTACACCTTC. Protein product: CASSQEYGRFNYGYTF.

This chain connects TRBV7-2 to TRBJ2-7; 9 bases are shared with TRBD2. Germline V gene lookup returns CDR1 SGHTA and CDR2 FQGNSA. V shed 6 bases and J 6 bases; nucleotides not matched to a gene: 12. This CDR3 comprises 15 residues. The CDR3 DNA sequence: TGTGCCAGCAGAGAAGGGATGGCGGGGGGGGGCGAGCAGTACTTC. Amino acids: CASREGMAGGGEQYF.

The gene calls are TRBV9 and TRBJ1-2; 8 bases are a match to TRBD1. Germline CDR1 SGDLS, CDR2 YYNGEE. The V gene end was trimmed by 3 bases and the J gene end by 6 bases; junction bases not matched to a gene: 7. This CDR3 is built from 14 residues. The CDR3 sequence is CASSATGGGDGYTF. The CDR3 DNA reads as TGTGCCAGCAGCGCAACAGGGGGAGGTGATGGCTACACCTTC.

This clone was counted only a few times. V and J are TRBV20-1 and TRBJ2-1; D is uncertain. V was trimmed by 5 bases and J by 9 bases, leaving 11 bases between them. Germline V gives CDR1 DFQATT, CDR2 SNEGSKA (reference sequence). CDR3 length equals 11 residues. This CDR3 reads CSAPSPAEQFF. DNA for the CDR3: TGCAGTGCTCCTAGTCCAGCTGAGCAGTTCTTC.

The CDR3: CATSRDGSTGNTIYF. CDR3 nucleotide sequence: TGTGCCACCAGCAGAGATGGGAGTACTGGAAACACCATATATTTT. The chain has TRBV15 and TRBJ1-3, with D hard to call. There are 15 residues in the CDR3. Germline V gives CDR1 LNHNV, CDR2 YYDKDF (reference sequence). Trimming left V 0 bases short and J 2 bases short, with 8 bases between. The entire variable domain, with the rest obtained from reference TRBV15 and TRBJ1-3, is as follows: DAMVIQNPRYQVTQFGKPVTLSCSQTLNHNVMYWYQQKSSQAPKLLFHYYDKDFNNEADTPDNFQSRRPNTSFCFLDIRSPGLGDTAMYLCATSRDGSTGNTIYFGEGSWLTVV.

The genes are TRBV4-3 and TRBJ1-4, with TRBD1 matching over 8 bases. Trimming took 4 bases from V and 6 from J; bases not matched to a gene: 7. Germline assignment: CDR1 LGHNA and CDR2 YSLEER. The CDR3 runs to 15 residues. The CDR3 sequence: CASSRVDRVDEKLFF. DNA for the CDR3: TGCGCCAGCAGCCGAGTGGACAGGGTTGATGAAAAACTGTTTTTT.

The chain has TRBV6-6 and TRBJ2-7, with D unresolved. This CDR3 has 13 residues. Trimming took 0 bases from V and 4 from J, leaving 7 bases between them. Germline V gene lookup returns CDR1 MNHNY and CDR2 SVGAGI (reference sequence). The CDR3 loop reads CASSYSLGYEQYF. CDR3 DNA: TGTGCCAGCAGTTACTCGTTAGGGTACGAGCAGTACTTC.

The chain uses TRBV19 and TRBJ2-7; D might be TRBD1 or TRBD2, each matching 5 bases. The germline gives CDR1 LNHDA, CDR2 SQIVND (reference sequence). Trimming removed 2 bases at V and 5 bases at J, with 10 bases between. The CDR3 consists of 13 residues. The CDR3 is CASSINRDHEQYF. As DNA, the CDR3 is TGTGCCAGTAGTATAAACCGGGACCACGAGCAGTACTTC.

V gene TRBV28 combines with J gene TRBJ2-7, with unresolved D. The V gene's germline CDR1 is MDHEN and CDR2 SYDVKM. V was trimmed by 1 base and J by 4 bases, leaving 14 bases between them. There are 15 residues in the CDR3. CDR3 protein: CASSLSTLAEYEQYF. The CDR3 DNA reads TGTGCCAGCAGTTTATCGACTCTCGCGGAATACGAGCAGTACTTC.

The chain combines TRBV6-5 with TRBJ2-3; 7 bases are shared with TRBD1. V shed 6 bases, J shed 6 bases, and the junction held 6 bases outside the gene matches. This CDR3 has 13 residues. Germline V CDR1 and CDR2: MNHEY, SVGAGI. The CDR3 nucleotides read TGTGCCAGCAGCCCCTACAGGGGTGATACGCAGTATTTT. This gives the protein CASSPYRGDTQYF.

V is TRBV5-4 and J is TRBJ1-3; 11 bases align to TRBD1. Germline trimming cut 5 bases from V and 2 bases from J; bases unmatched to any gene: 3. The CDR3 totals 15 residues. CDR1 is SGHNT and CDR2 is YYREEE in the germline V gene (reference sequence). The CDR3 reads CASRPDRGPGNTIYF. DNA for the CDR3: TGTGCCAGCAGACCGGACAGGGGGCCTGGAAACACCATATATTTT.